This T cell receptor beta chain was sequenced during a study of human T cells and chemical hapten exposure. Many counts were recorded for this clonotype. Individual cDNA molecules in this library carried unique molecular identifiers. TCRdb passed the RACE reads through MiXCR, listing each CDR3 protein once. The table has about 70,000 distinct CDR3 sequences, roughly 6.6% seen once; the top ten hold roughly 3%. Time point meaning: healthy volunteer bleed at 6 weeks. The authors' total RNA extraction used unfractionated whole blood. The germline V and J ends were trimmed by 6 bases and 0 bases, with 12 bases remaining between them. The length of the CDR3 is 14 residues.

The chain links TRBV5-3 to TRBJ1-1; no reliable D call. TRBV5-3 falls under the ORF class, with uncertain function. The material sequenced was whole blood. This TCR was recovered from a female donor in good health. Some clones in this sample may be carry-over from other donors' samples. CDR3 sequence (DNA): TGTGCCAGAAAGAACCGCCCTATGAACACTGAAGCTTTCTTT. It encodes CARKNRPMNTEAFF.